This T cell receptor beta chain comes out of a study of T-cell memory formation after mild COVID-19. This clonotype came up a few times. The CDR3 has 13 amino acids. CDR1 and CDR2 (germline): MRHNA, SNTAGT. V lost 4 bases and J 7 bases, leaving 8 bases between the germline ends. Using its own MiXCR run on the 5' RACE reads, TCRdb lists one record per CDR3 protein. The sample has about 130,000 distinct CDR3 sequences, approximately 15% seen once; the top ten hold about 15%. The receptor's source is an adult woman who had mild COVID-19 (a few samples of this study predate the infection). Cell type and time point are not known. The sequencing input was PBMCs or a T cell subset sorted from them (not recorded which). The V call is TRBV6-4, the J call TRBJ1-6; D is unresolved. The CDR3 loop reads CASSATGNSPLHF. In DNA, the CDR3 is TGTGCCAGCAGTGCTACGGGGAATTCACCCCTCCACTTT.